One sample yielded the 5 T cell receptor beta chains listed below, sequenced in a study of T-cell memory formation after mild COVID-19. MiXCR was run by TCRdb on the 5' RACE reads, yielding one entry per CDR3 protein. The profile shows roughly 200,000 distinct CDR3 sequences, about 16% of them singletons. What was sequenced was PBMCs or a T cell subset sorted from them (not recorded which). These receptors were obtained from an adult woman who had mild COVID-19 (a few samples of this study predate the infection). Cell type and time point are not known.

This clonotype has only a few counts. The V gene is TRBV7-3, the J gene TRBJ2-5; D assignment may be TRBD1 or TRBD2 (5 bases each). Trimming took off 5 bases at V and 7 bases at J, with 14 bases between the two ends. Germline V CDR1 and CDR2: SGHTA, FQGTGA. CDR3 size: 13 residues. CDR3 nucleotide sequence: TGTGCCAGCAGCCCCGGGACCGGAGGGACCCAGTACTTC. The encoded protein is CASSPGTGGTQYF.

The chain has TRBV5-6 and TRBJ2-7, with 8 bases fitting TRBD1. Germline V gene lookup returns CDR1 SGHDT and CDR2 YYEEEE. V gave up 2 bases and J gave up 7 bases; unmatched junction bases: 8. The CDR3 sequence is 14 residues long. CDR3 loop: CASSFQTGVREQYF. DNA for the CDR3: TGTGCCAGCAGCTTTCAGACAGGGGTGAGGGAGCAGTACTTC.

The chain employs TRBV12-3 or TRBV12-4 and TRBJ2-7; tentatively, D is TRBD1 (5 bases). The CDR3 totals 14 residues. Trimming left V 3 bases short and J 3 bases short, with 12 bases between. CDR3 coding DNA: TGTGCCAGCAGTTTCCAGGGCCATCTCTACGAGCAGTACTTC. It yields the protein CASSFQGHLYEQYF.

The chain links TRBV5-6 to TRBJ2-7, with D possibly being TRBD1 or TRBD2 (5 bases each). CDR3 length equals 16 residues. The germline V and J ends were trimmed by 2 bases and 1 base, with 16 bases remaining between them. From germline, CDR1 is SGHDT and CDR2 YYEEEE. The chain's CDR3 is CASSFPGPRGSYEQYF. The CDR3 DNA reads TGTGCCAGCAGCTTTCCGGGGCCACGGGGATCCTACGAGCAGTACTTC.

This clonotype was recorded at least ten times. The chain employs TRBV12-3 or TRBV12-4 and TRBJ2-7, with D possibly being TRBD2 (8 bases). Deletions cut 7 bases from V and 5 bases from J, with 21 bases between. This CDR3 comprises 15 residues. The CDR3 loop reads CASTLGGGGPHEQYF. Here the CDR3 DNA reads TGTGCCAGCACCCTAGGGGGCGGGGGGCCGCACGAGCAGTACTTC.